This T cell receptor beta chain was captured in a study of blood T cell repertoires in COVID-19. As for the study in general: Collection of acute and convalescent COVID-19 samples took place in the United States, Italy and Spain. In each case, the material was cDNA or gDNA derived from T cells, B-cell-depleted T cells, or PBMCs.

In the source study's methods: The authors estimated nucleated cell counts from reference gene primer amplification. Method: immunoSEQ multiplex PCR; TCRdb's copy keeps in-frame clones and lacks some. That table is the source of V, J and clone size, and D and trimming were worked out from the DNA. The data hold 200,000 to 250,000 clones, with around 85% observed a single time. The V segment lost 0 bases and the J segment 8 bases; nucleotides outside the gene matches: 7. Germline loops: CDR1 LGHNA, CDR2 YNFKEQ. The CDR3 extends over 16 amino acids. Sequenced sample: peripheral blood. V gene TRBV4-2 combines with J gene TRBJ2-1; 10 positions agree with TRBD2. The sequence was collected from an elderly man with acute or convalescent COVID-19. The CDR3 nucleotides read TGTGCCAGCAGCCAAGACCCAGCGGGGGGGCGGGATGAGCAGTTCTTC. It specifies CASSQDPAGGRDEQFF.